These 25 T cell receptor beta chains came from one sample sequenced in a study of shared clonotypes between healthy human individuals. Naive CD8 populations comprised CD45RO-negative cells positively selected for CCR7, excluding terminally differentiated effector memory CD45RA+ cells. Using immunoSEQ multiplex PCR, the repertoire was profiled, and TCRdb retains in-frame clones only, with some absent. The top ten hold 1.5% to 2% of the sample, which has around 2.1 million clones, about 92% seen once. What was sequenced was naive CD8+ T cells from PBMCs. The receptors were sampled from a man between 18 and 29 years old in good health. Some clones in this sample may be carry-over from other donors' samples.

CDR3 sequence reads: CAISIENRDRGYEQYF. CDR3 DNA: TGTGCCATCAGCATCGAGAACCGGGACAGGGGATACGAGCAGTACTTC. The V and J genes are TRBV10-3 and TRBJ2-7, with TRBD1 matching 10 bases. In germline, CDR1 is ENHRY, CDR2 SYGVKD. V lost 6 bases, J lost 4 bases, and 12 bases stayed unmatched. The CDR3 totals 16 residues.

V gene TRBV29-1 combines with J gene TRBJ2-3; 7 nucleotides match TRBD1. This CDR3 has 14 residues. Looked up from germline, CDR1 is SQVTM and CDR2 is ANQGSEA. V trimming: 6 bases; J trimming: 2 bases; junction bases outside the gene matches: 8. CDR3 region: CSVRQGFSTDTQYF. The CDR3 DNA sequence: TGCAGCGTAAGACAGGGCTTTTCCACAGATACGCAGTATTTT.

Points on this clone: The sample carries other DNA sequences with the same CDR3. The chain couples TRBV9 to TRBJ2-3; 13 bases line up with TRBD2. CDR3 length equals 16 residues. V was pared by 4 bases and J by 1 base, with 3 bases of the junction left unmatched. Germline assignment: CDR1 SGDLS and CDR2 YYNGEE. CDR3 in amino acids: CASSSGLAGRTDTQYF. As DNA, the CDR3 is TGTGCCAGCAGCTCGGGACTAGCGGGACGCACAGATACGCAGTATTTT.

This rearrangement joins TRBV11-2 to TRBJ2-7, with 9 positions matching TRBD1. Per germline, CDR1 SGHAT and CDR2 FQNNGV. The CDR3 loop spans 14 amino acids. V trimming: 2 bases; J trimming: 3 bases; junction bases outside the gene matches: 2. This CDR3 reads CASSLSTGGYEQYF. In nucleotides, the CDR3 is TGTGCCAGCAGCTTATCGACAGGGGGCTACGAGCAGTACTTC.

Of note for this clone: The same CDR3 is also encoded by other DNA sequences in this sample. The chain combines TRBV27 with TRBJ2-7; weak D call: TRBD2 (6 bases). The CDR3 contains 10 residues. CDR1 and CDR2 from the germline V gene are MNHEY and SMNVEV (reference sequence). With 9 bases removed from V and 4 bases from J, the gap between germline ends came to 7 bases. The CDR3 DNA is TGTGCCAGTGGAGGGTACGAGCAGTACTTC. The encoded protein is CASGGYEQYF.

This clone was detected once. The V and J genes are TRBV7-6 and TRBJ1-1, with TRBD1 as a possible D gene (5 bases). The CDR3 has 14 amino acids. The germline gives CDR1 SGHVS, CDR2 FNYEAQ. Trimming shortened V by 2 bases and J by 6 bases, and 13 bases separated the two germline ends. Here the CDR3 reads CASSLSGWSAEAFF. CDR3 sequence (DNA): TGTGCCAGCAGCTTATCAGGGTGGTCCGCTGAAGCTTTCTTT.

The gene calls are TRBV9 and TRBJ1-2; D is perhaps TRBD1 (6 bases). The CDR3 runs 14 residues. The V end was cut by 0 bases, the J end by 4 bases, with 10 bases between. Germline V gives CDR1 SGDLS, CDR2 YYNGEE. In nucleotides, the CDR3 is TGTGCCAGCAGCGTAGGGGACACCCTCTATGGCTACACCTTC. Translating it yields CASSVGDTLYGYTF.

The chain is built from TRBV6-1 and TRBJ2-1, with D perhaps matching TRBD1 (6 bases). Germline V CDR1 and CDR2: MNHNS, SASEGT. Trimming cost V 6 bases and J 7 bases, with 7 bases left between them. The CDR3 contains 11 residues. The CDR3 loop is CASRGTNEQFF. In DNA form, the CDR3 reads TGTGCCAGCAGAGGGACAAATGAGCAGTTCTTC.

The chain carries TRBV5-1 and TRBJ2-4, with 10 nucleotides matching TRBD2. V lost 4 bases and J lost 4; bases outside the gene matches: 5. The CDR3 runs to 15 residues. The V gene's germline CDR1 is SGHRS and CDR2 YFSETQ. CDR3 DNA sequence: TGCGCCAGCAGCCACGGAGCGGGAGGGAAAAACATTCAGTACTTC. Translated: CASSHGAGGKNIQYF.

The CDR3 bases are TGTGCCAGCAGTTTGAAGTCCTGGGGAAACAATGAGCAGTTCTTC. Amino acid sequence: CASSLKSWGNNEQFF. J is TRBJ2-1 and V is TRBV27; no clear D gene. Germline values: CDR1 MNHEY, CDR2 SMNVEV (reference sequence). V was trimmed by 3 bases and J by 5 bases, leaving 14 bases between them. CDR3 length: 15 amino acids.

This chain uses TRBV27 with TRBJ2-7; either TRBD1 or TRBD2 may fit D (5 bases each). Trimming took off 3 bases at V and 3 bases at J, with 12 bases between the two ends. This CDR3 spans 14 amino acids. Germline assignment: CDR1 MNHEY and CDR2 SMNVEV (reference sequence). Here the CDR3 DNA reads TGTGCCAGCAGTTTGGTACTAGGACACTACGAGCAGTACTTC. This translates into CASSLVLGHYEQYF.

This chain links TRBV28 with TRBJ2-7; 7 nucleotides agree with TRBD1. V shed 7 bases and J 5 bases; nucleotides not matched to a gene: 14. The germline gives CDR1 MDHEN, CDR2 SYDVKM. CDR3 size: 15 residues. The CDR3 spells CASKISPGQPHEQYF. The CDR3 bases are TGTGCCAGCAAAATATCCCCGGGACAGCCCCACGAGCAGTACTTC.

On this clone itself: Other DNA sequences of this sample code for an identical CDR3. This sequence joins TRBV4-2 and TRBJ1-1; D is unclear. V shed 1 base and J shed 1 base, with 7 bases lying between them. Germline V gene data show CDR1 as LGHNA and CDR2 as YNFKEQ. The CDR3 is 14 amino acids. CDR3 region: CASSQVEGNTEAFF. The CDR3 nucleotides read TGTGCCAGCAGCCAAGTGGAGGGGAACACTGAAGCTTTCTTT.

The chain combines TRBV27 with TRBJ2-2; 7 bases agree with TRBD1. The germline gives CDR1 MNHEY, CDR2 SMNVEV (reference sequence). With 2 bases clipped from V and 6 bases from J, the junction kept 6 bases outside the gene matches. CDR3 length: 15 amino acids. The CDR3 reads CASSLDREGSGELFF. For the CDR3, the DNA is TGTGCCAGCAGTTTAGACAGGGAAGGATCCGGGGAGCTGTTTTTT.

This chain connects TRBV27 to TRBJ2-5; 8 nucleotides align to TRBD1. Germline CDR1 and CDR2: MNHEY and SMNVEV (reference sequence). The trim removed 4 bases at V and 4 bases at J, leaving 17 bases unmatched. The CDR3 is 18 residues long. The CDR3 loop reads CASSSYSPTGVWVETQYF. The CDR3 nucleotides are TGTGCCAGCAGTTCTTACTCCCCGACAGGGGTATGGGTAGAGACCCAGTACTTC.

The J gene is TRBJ2-3, the V gene TRBV10-3, with 10 bases that match TRBD2. V shed 3 bases and J 2 bases; nucleotides not matched to a gene: 5. The CDR3 contains 16 residues. CDR1 and CDR2 (germline): ENHRY, SYGVKD. The CDR3 DNA reads as TGTGCCATCAGTGACCTAGCGGGAGAAAACACAGATACGCAGTATTTT. Translated, it gives CAISDLAGENTDTQYF.

This rearrangement joins TRBV7-9 to TRBJ2-7, with D hard to call. Germline CDR1 is SEHNR and CDR2 is FQNEAQ (reference sequence). Trimming took off 4 bases at V and 6 bases at J, with 13 bases between the two ends. The CDR3 spans 13 residues. The CDR3 DNA reads as TGTGCCAGCAGCTCCGTTCAGTGGGGCGAGCAGTACTTC. It codes for CASSSVQWGEQYF. The full variable domain, its missing parts supplied by reference TRBV7-9 and TRBJ2-7, is DTGVSQNPRHKITKRGQNVTFRCDPISEHNRLYWYRQTLGQGPEFLTYFQNEAQLEKSRLLSDRFSAERPKGSFSTLEIQRTEQGDSAMYLCASSSVQWGEQYFGPGTRLTVT.

V gene TRBV19 combines with J gene TRBJ2-7; D uncertain. Germline CDR1 LNHDA, CDR2 SQIVND (reference sequence). V gave up 2 bases and J gave up 7 bases, with 6 bases separating them. This CDR3 comprises 11 residues. CDR3 DNA sequence: TGTGCCAGTAGTATATACGGTGAGCAGTACTTC. Protein: CASSIYGEQYF.

This clone has a handful of counts. The sample has other DNA sequences that encode this CDR3 too. The J gene is TRBJ1-5, the V gene TRBV28; D is unclear. The CDR3 is 11 residues long. V shed 3 bases and J shed 7 bases, with 4 bases lying between them. CDR1 and CDR2 from the germline V gene are MDHEN and SYDVKM. The CDR3 coding sequence is TGTGCCAGCAGTTTGGGACAGCCCCAGCATTTT. It yields the protein CASSLGQPQHF.

The chain couples TRBV28 to TRBJ2-1; tentatively, D is TRBD2 (5 bases). Trimming removed 3 bases at V and 3 bases at J, with 12 bases between. The germline CDR1 and CDR2 sequences are MDHEN and SYDVKM. There are 15 residues in the CDR3. CDR3 sequence reads: CASSLRADLYNEQFF. CDR3 nucleotides: TGTGCCAGCAGTTTGAGGGCGGACCTCTACAATGAGCAGTTCTTC.

The chain joins TRBV11-2 to TRBJ1-3, with D perhaps TRBD1 (5 bases). This CDR3 has 14 amino acids. V shed 3 bases and J shed 4 bases, with 10 bases lying between them. Germline CDR1 is SGHAT and CDR2 is FQNNGV. The chain's CDR3 is CASSFGTGGNTIYF. CDR3 sequence (DNA): TGTGCCAGCAGCTTTGGGACGGGGGGAAACACCATATATTTT.

V usage is TRBV5-8 and J usage is TRBJ1-5; 7 bases line up with TRBD1. J gave up 11 bases and V 1 base, and 9 bases lay outside the gene matches. Per the germline V gene, CDR1 is SGHTS and CDR2 is YDEGEE. The CDR3 consists of 14 residues. CDR3 residues: CASSLSTGERSQHF. Written as DNA, the CDR3 is TGTGCCAGCAGCTTGTCTACAGGGGAACGGTCCCAGCATTTT.

The chain links TRBV15 to TRBJ1-5; the D is unclear. The V end lost 5 bases, the J end lost 0 bases, and 8 bases lay between the germline ends. Germline V gene data show CDR1 as LNHNV and CDR2 as YYDKDF (reference sequence). The CDR3 length is 14 residues. The CDR3 reads CATSLGHSNQPQHF. The CDR3 DNA sequence: TGTGCCACCAGCTTGGGCCATAGCAATCAGCCCCAGCATTTT. Full variable domain (remainder filled in from reference TRBV15 and TRBJ1-5): DAMVIQNPRYQVTQFGKPVTLSCSQTLNHNVMYWYQQKSSQAPKLLFHYYDKDFNNEADTPDNFQSRRPNTSFCFLDIRSPGLGDTAMYLCATSLGHSNQPQHFGDGTRLSIL.

The gene calls are TRBV7-2 and TRBJ2-1; 14 bases match TRBD2. The V and J ends lost 5 bases and 1 base, in that order; junction bases with no gene match: 10. The CDR3 spans 19 residues. Germline-derived CDR1 and CDR2 are SGHTA and FQGNSA. CDR3 protein: CASSTTGLAGVRSYNEQFF. Written as DNA, the CDR3 is TGTGCCAGCAGCACAACGGGACTAGCGGGAGTAAGATCCTACAATGAGCAGTTCTTC.

The rearrangement links TRBV27 to TRBJ2-6; D possibly corresponds to TRBD1 (5 bases). The CDR3 runs 16 residues. The V end lost 4 bases, the J end lost 3 bases, and 13 bases lay between the germline ends. CDR1 and CDR2 (germline): MNHEY, SMNVEV (reference sequence). CDR3 sequence reads: CASSSALTVGANVLTF. CDR3 sequence (DNA): TGTGCCAGCAGTTCGGCATTGACAGTTGGGGCCAACGTCCTGACTTTC.